This TCR beta chain emerged from a study of a mutant IDH1 vaccine in newly diagnosed glioma. About the research overall: The patients received vaccinations eight times, in weeks 1, 3, 5, 7, 11, 15, 19 and 23.

Regarding time point: week 23, last vaccination. The vaccine gave 300 ug of a 20-mer mutant IDH1 peptide subcutaneously per dose. Here immunoSEQ multiplex PCR was the method, and the copy in TCRdb shows in-frame clones only, minus some. The profile shows tens of thousands of clones, 75% to 90% of them singletons. Notes on this clone: The antigen is undetermined.

The starting material was PBMCs, obtained from a glioma patient whose treatment included an IDH1 peptide vaccine. This TCR was sampled from a man aged 18 to 29 with glioma.

As DNA, the CDR3 is TGTGCCAGTACTGGAACCGGGGGTCAGCCCCAGCATTTT. This encodes CASTGTGGQPQHF. V is TRBV19 and J is TRBJ1-5; a possible D gene is TRBD1 (5 bases). The V gene's germline CDR1 is LNHDA and CDR2 SQIVND (reference sequence). Between the trimmed V and J ends, which lost 7 bases and 6 bases, there was a span of 13 bases. The CDR3 has 13 residues.